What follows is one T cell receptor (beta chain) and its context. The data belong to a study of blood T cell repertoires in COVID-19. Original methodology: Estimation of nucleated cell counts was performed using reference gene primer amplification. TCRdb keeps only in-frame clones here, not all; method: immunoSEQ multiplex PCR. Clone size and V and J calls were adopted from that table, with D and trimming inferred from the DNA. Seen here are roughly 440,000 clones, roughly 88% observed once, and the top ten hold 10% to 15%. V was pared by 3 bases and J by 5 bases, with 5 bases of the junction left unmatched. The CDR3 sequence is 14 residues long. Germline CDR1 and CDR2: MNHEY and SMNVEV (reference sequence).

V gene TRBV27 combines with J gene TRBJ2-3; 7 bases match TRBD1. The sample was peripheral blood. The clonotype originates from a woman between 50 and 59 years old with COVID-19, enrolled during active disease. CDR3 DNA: TGTGCCAGCAGTTTTGACAGGGTGGGAGATACGCAGTATTTT. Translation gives CASSFDRVGDTQYF.